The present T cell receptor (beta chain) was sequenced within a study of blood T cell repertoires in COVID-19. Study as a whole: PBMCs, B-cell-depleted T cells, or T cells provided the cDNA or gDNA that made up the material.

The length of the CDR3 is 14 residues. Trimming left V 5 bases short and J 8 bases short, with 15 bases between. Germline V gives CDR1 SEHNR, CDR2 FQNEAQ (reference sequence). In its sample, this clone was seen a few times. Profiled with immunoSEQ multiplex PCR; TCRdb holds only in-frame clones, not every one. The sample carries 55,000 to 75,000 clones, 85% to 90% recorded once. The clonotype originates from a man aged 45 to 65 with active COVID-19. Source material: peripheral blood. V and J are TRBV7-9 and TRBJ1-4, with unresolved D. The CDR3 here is CASSGDNLEEKLFF. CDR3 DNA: TGTGCCAGCAGCGGCGACAACCTTGAGGAAAAACTGTTTTTT. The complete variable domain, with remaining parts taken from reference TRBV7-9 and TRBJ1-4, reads DTGVSQNPRHKITKRGQNVTFRCDPISEHNRLYWYRQTLGQGPEFLTYFQNEAQLEKSRLLSDRFSAERPKGSFSTLEIQRTEQGDSAMYLCASSGDNLEEKLFFGSGTQLSVL.